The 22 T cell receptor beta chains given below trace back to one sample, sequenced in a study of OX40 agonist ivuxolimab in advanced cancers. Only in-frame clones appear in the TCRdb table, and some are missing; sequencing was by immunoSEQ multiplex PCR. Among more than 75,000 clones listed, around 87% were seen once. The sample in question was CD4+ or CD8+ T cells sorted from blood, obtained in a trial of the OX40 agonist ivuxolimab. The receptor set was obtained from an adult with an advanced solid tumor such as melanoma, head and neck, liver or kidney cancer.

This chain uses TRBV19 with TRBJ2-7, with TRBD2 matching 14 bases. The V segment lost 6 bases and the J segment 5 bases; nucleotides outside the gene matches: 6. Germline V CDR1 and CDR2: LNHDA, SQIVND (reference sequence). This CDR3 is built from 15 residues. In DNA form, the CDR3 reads TGTGCCAGTAGCACGGGACTAGCGGGAGAGGACGAGCAGTACTTC. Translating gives CASSTGLAGEDEQYF.

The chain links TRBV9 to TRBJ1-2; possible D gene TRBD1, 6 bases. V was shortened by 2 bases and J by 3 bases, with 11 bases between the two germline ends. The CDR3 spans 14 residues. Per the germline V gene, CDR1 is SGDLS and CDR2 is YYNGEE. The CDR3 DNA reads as TGTGCCAGCAGCGTGACCGCAGGGGACTATGGCTACACCTTC. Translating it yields CASSVTAGDYGYTF. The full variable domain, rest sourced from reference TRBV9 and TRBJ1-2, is DSGVTQTPKHLITATGQRVTLRCSPRSGDLSVYWYQQSLDQGLQFLIQYYNGEERAKGNILERFSAQQFPDLHSELNLSSLELGDSALYFCASSVTAGDYGYTFGSGTRLTVV.

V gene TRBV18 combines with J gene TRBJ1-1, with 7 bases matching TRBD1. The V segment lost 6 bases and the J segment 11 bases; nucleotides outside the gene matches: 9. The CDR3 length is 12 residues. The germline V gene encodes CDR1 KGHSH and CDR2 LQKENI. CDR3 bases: TGTGCCAGCTCGCTCGACAGGGTCGGTGCTTTCTTT. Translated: CASSLDRVGAFF.

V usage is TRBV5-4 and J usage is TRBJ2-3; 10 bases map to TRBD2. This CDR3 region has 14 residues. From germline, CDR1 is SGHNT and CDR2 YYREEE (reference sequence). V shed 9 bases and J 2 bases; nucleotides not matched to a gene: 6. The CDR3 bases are TGTGCCACTGCACTAGCGGGAACCACAGATACGCAGTATTTT. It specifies CATALAGTTDTQYF. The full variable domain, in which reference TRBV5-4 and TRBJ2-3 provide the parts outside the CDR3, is ETGVTQSPTHLIKTRGQQVTLRCSSQSGHNTVSWYQQALGQGPQFIFQYYREEENGRGNFPPRFSGLQFPNYSSELNVNALELDDSALYLCATALAGTTDTQYFGPGTRLTVL.

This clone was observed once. The CDR3 spells CASALTGVREGYTF. In DNA form, the CDR3 reads TGTGCTAGTGCCCTAACAGGGGTGCGGGAAGGCTACACCTTC. The V call is TRBV12-5, the J call TRBJ1-2; 7 bases fit TRBD1. The CDR3 contains 14 residues. Trimming at V came to 7 bases and at J to 8 bases, leaving 13 bases not matched to a gene. CDR1 and CDR2 (germline): LGHNT, FRNRAP.

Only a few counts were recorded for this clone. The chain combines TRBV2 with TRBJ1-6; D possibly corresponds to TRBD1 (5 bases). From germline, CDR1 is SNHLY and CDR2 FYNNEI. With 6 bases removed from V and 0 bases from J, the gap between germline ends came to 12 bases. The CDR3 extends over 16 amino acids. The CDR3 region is CASRGGVSSYNSPLHF. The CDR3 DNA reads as TGTGCCAGCAGGGGAGGGGTCAGCTCCTATAATTCACCCCTCCACTTT.

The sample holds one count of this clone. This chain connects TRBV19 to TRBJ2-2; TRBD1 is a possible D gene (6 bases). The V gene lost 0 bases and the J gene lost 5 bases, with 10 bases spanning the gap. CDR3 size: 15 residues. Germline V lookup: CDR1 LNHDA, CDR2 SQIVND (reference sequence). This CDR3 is CASSIEGTRTGELFF. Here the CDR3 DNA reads TGTGCCAGTAGTATAGAAGGGACAAGGACCGGGGAGCTGTTTTTT.

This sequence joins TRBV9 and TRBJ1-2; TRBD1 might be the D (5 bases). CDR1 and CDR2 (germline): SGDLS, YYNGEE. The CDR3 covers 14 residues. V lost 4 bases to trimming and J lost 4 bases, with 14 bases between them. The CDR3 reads CASSWGTGPYGYTF. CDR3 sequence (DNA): TGTGCCAGCAGCTGGGGGACGGGACCCTATGGCTACACCTTC. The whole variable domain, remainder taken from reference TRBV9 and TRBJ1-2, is DSGVTQTPKHLITATGQRVTLRCSPRSGDLSVYWYQQSLDQGLQFLIQYYNGEERAKGNILERFSAQQFPDLHSELNLSSLELGDSALYFCASSWGTGPYGYTFGSGTRLTVV.

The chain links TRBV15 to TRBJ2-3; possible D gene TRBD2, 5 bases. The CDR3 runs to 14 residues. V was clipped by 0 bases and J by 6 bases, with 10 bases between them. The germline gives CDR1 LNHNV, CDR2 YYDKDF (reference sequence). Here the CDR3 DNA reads TGTGCCACCAGCAGAGAGATTAGCGACGATACGCAGTATTTT. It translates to CATSREISDDTQYF.

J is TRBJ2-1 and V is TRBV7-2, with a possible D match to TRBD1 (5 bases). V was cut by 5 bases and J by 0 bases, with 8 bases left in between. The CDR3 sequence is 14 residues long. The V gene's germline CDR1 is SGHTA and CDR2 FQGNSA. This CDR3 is CASSRRGSYNEQFF. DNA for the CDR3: TGTGCCAGCAGCCGTAGGGGCTCCTACAATGAGCAGTTCTTC.

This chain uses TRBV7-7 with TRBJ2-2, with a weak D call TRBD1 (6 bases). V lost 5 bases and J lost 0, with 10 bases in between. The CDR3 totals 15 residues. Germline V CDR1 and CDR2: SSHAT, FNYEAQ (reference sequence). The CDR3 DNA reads TGTGCCAGCAGCCCCGACAGGACGAACACCGGGGAGCTGTTTTTT. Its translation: CASSPDRTNTGELFF. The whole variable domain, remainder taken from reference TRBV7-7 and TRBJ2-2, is GAGVSQSPRYKVTKRGQDVTLRCDPISSHATLYWYQQALGQGPEFLTYFNYEAQPDKSGLPSDRFSAERPEGSISTLTIQRTEQRDSAMYRCASSPDRTNTGELFFGEGSRLTVL.

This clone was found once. In nucleotides, the CDR3 is TGCAGCGTTGCGGGGAGCAAAAACATTCAGTACTTC. The encoded protein is CSVAGSKNIQYF. The genes are TRBV29-1 and TRBJ2-4; a possible D gene is TRBD2 (5 bases). Trimming took 4 bases from V and 3 from J, leaving 7 bases between them. Per the germline V gene, CDR1 is SQVTM and CDR2 is ANQGSEA. This CDR3 has 12 amino acids.

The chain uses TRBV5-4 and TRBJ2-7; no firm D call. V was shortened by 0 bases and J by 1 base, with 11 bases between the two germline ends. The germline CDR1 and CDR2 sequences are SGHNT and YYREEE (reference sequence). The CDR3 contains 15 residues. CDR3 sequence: CASSLEASGSYEQYF. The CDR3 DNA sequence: TGTGCCAGCAGCTTGGAGGCTAGTGGGTCCTACGAGCAGTACTTC.

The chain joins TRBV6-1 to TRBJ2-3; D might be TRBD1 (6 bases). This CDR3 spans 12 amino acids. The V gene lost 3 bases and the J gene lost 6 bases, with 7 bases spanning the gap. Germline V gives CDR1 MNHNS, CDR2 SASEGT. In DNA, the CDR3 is TGTGCCAGCAGTGACAGGGGCGATACGCAGTATTTT. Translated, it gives CASSDRGDTQYF.

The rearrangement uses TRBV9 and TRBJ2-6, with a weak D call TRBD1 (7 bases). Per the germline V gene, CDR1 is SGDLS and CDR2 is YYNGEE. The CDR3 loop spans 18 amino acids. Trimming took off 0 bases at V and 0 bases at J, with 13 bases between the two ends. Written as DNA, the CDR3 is TGTGCCAGCAGCGTAGAGGAGGGGGCAGTCTCTGGGGCCAACGTCCTGACTTTC. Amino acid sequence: CASSVEEGAVSGANVLTF.

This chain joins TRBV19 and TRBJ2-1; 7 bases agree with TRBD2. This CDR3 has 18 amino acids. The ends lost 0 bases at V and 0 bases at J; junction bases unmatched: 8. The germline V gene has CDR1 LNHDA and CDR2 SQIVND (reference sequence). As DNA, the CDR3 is TGTGCCAGTAGTATAGATCAGGCTAGCGGAAGCTCCTACAATGAGCAGTTCTTC. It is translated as CASSIDQASGSSYNEQFF. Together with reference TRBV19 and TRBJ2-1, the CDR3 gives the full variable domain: DGGITQSPKYLFRKEGQNVTLSCEQNLNHDAMYWYRQDPGQGLRLIYYSQIVNDFQKGDIAEGYSVSREKKESFPLTVTSAQKNPTAFYLCASSIDQASGSSYNEQFFGPGTRLTVL.

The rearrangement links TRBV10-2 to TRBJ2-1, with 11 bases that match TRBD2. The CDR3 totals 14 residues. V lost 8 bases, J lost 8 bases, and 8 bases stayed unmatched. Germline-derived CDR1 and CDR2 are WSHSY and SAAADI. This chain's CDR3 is CASVLAGGGHEQFF. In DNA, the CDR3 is TGCGCCAGCGTTTTAGCGGGAGGGGGGCATGAGCAGTTCTTC.

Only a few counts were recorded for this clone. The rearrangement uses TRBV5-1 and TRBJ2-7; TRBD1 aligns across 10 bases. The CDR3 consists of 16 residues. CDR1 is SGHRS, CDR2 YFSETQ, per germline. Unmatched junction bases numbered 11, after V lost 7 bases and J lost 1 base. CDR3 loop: CASGRTGGVSSYEQYF. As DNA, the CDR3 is TGCGCCAGCGGTCGGACAGGGGGGGTTTCATCCTACGAGCAGTACTTC.

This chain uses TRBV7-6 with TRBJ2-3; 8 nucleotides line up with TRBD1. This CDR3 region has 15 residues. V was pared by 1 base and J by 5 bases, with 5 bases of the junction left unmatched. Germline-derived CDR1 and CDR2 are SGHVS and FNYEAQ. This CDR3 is CASSLGGQGQDTQYF. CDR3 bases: TGTGCCAGCAGCTTAGGCGGACAGGGTCAAGATACGCAGTATTTT.

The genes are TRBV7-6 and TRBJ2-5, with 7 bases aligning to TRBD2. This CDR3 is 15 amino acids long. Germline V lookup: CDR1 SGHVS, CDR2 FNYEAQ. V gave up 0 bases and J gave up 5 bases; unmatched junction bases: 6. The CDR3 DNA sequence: TGTGCCAGCAGCTTAGCGCGGGGAGGGTGGGAGACCCAGTACTTC. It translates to CASSLARGGWETQYF.

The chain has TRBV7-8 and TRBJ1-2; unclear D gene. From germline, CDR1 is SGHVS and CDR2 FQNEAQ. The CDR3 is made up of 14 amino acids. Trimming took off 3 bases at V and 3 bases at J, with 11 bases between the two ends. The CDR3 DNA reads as TGTGCCAGCAGCTTGGCGGGGAAGGACTATGGCTACACCTTC. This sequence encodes CASSLAGKDYGYTF.

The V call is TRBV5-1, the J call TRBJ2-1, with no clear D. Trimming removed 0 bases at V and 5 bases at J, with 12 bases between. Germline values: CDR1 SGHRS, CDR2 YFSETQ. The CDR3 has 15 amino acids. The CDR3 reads CASSLAFRTDNEQFF. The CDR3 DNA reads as TGCGCCAGCAGCTTGGCTTTTAGGACGGACAATGAGCAGTTCTTC.